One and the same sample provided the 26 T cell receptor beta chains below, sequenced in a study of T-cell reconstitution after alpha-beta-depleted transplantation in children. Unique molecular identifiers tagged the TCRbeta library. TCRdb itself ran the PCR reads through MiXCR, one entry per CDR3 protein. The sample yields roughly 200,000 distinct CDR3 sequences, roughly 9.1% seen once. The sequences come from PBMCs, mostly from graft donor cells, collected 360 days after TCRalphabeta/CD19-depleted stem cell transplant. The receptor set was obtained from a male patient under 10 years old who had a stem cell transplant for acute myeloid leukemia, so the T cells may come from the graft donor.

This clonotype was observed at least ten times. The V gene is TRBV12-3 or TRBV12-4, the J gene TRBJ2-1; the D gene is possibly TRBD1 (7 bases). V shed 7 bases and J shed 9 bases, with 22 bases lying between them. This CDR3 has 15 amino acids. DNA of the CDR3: TGTGCCAGCACCGCTCAGGGGGGTACAATCATTGAGCAGTTCTTC. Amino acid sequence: CASTAQGGTIIEQFF.

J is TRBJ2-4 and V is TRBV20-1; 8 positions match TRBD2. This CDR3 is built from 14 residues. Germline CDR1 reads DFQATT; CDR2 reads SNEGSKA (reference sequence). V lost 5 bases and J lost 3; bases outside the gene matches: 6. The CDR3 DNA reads TGCAGTGCTTCAGCGGGAGAGTTCAAAAACATTCAGTACTTC. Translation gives CSASAGEFKNIQYF.

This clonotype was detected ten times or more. The CDR3 sequence: CASSPPTGRSNTGELFF. The DNA for the CDR3 is TGTGCCAGCTCACCACCCACAGGGCGTTCGAACACCGGGGAGCTGTTTTTT. The chain recombines TRBV18 with TRBJ2-2; perhaps TRBD1 as D (6 bases). The germline gives CDR1 KGHSH, CDR2 LQKENI. The CDR3 is 17 amino acids. V was pared by 0 bases and J by 0 bases, with 11 bases between.

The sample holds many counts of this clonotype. CDR3 sequence reads: CSAPSPGATGELFF. CDR3 DNA: TGCAGTGCACCCTCCCCGGGGGCGACCGGGGAGCTGTTTTTT. This sequence joins TRBV20-1 and TRBJ2-2; the D call may be TRBD1 or TRBD2 (6 bases each). Germline CDR1 reads DFQATT; CDR2 reads SNEGSKA (reference sequence). The CDR3 length is 14 residues. The V and J ends lost 6 bases and 5 bases respectively, with 16 bases between them.

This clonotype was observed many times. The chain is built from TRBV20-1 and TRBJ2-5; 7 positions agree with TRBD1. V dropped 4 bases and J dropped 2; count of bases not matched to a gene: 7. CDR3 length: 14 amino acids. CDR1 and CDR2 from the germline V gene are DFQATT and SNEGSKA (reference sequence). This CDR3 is CSATRPGQQETQYF. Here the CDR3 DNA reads TGCAGTGCTACCAGACCGGGACAGCAAGAGACCCAGTACTTC.

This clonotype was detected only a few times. The CDR3 spells CASSLGPPPYTHTQYF. The CDR3 DNA reads TGTGCCAGCAGCTTAGGTCCCCCTCCCTACACACACACGCAGTATTTT. V gene TRBV7-2 combines with J gene TRBJ2-3, with no clear D. Looked up from germline, CDR1 is SGHTA and CDR2 is FQGNSA. The CDR3 has 16 amino acids. V gave up 1 base and J gave up 9 bases, with 20 bases separating them.

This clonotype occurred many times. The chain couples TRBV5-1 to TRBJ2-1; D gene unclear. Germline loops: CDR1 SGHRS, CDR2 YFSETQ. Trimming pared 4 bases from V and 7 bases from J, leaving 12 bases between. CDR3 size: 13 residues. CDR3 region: CASSTQPENEQFF. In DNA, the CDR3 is TGCGCCAGCAGCACTCAGCCCGAGAATGAGCAGTTCTTC.

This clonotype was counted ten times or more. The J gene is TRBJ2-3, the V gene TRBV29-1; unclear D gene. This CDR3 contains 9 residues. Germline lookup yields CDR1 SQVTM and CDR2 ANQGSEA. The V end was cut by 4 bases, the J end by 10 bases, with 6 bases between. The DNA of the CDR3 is TGCAGCGTTGCGGAGCCGCAGTATTTT. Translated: CSVAEPQYF.

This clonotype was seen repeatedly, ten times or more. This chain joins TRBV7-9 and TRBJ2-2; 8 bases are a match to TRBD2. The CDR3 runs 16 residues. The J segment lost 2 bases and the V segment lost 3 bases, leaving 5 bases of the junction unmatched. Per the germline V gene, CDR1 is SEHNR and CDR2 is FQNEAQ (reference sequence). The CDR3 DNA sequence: TGTGCCAGCAGCTTGGGTCTAGCGGGTAACACCGGGGAGCTGTTTTTT. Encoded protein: CASSLGLAGNTGELFF.

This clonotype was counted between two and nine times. The CDR3 region is CASSEMGGTDTQYF. The CDR3 DNA reads as TGTGCCAGCAGTGAAATGGGGGGCACAGATACGCAGTATTTT. The J gene is TRBJ2-3, the V gene TRBV25-1, with D perhaps TRBD1 or TRBD2 (5 bases each). V shed 2 bases and J shed 1 base, with 7 bases lying between them. This CDR3 comprises 14 residues. The germline V gene has CDR1 MGHDK and CDR2 SYGVNS.

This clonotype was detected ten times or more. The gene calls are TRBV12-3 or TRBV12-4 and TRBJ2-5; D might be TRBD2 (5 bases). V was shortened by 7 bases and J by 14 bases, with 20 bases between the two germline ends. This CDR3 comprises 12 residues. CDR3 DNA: TGTGCCAGCAAGAGTGACGGGATCTACTCTTACTTC. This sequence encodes CASKSDGIYSYF.

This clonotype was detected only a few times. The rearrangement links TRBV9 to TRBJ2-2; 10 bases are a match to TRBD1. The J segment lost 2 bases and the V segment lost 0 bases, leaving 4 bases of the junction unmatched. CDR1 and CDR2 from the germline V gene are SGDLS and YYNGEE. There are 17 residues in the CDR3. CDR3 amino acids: CASSVGGQGVNTGELFF. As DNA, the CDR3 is TGTGCCAGCAGCGTAGGCGGACAGGGGGTAAACACCGGGGAGCTGTTTTTT.

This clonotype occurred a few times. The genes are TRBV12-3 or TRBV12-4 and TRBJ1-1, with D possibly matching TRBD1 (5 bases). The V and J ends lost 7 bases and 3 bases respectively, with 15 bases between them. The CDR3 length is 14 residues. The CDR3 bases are TGTGCCAGCACCAACGGCAGGGTACACACTGAAGCTTTCTTT. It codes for CASTNGRVHTEAFF.

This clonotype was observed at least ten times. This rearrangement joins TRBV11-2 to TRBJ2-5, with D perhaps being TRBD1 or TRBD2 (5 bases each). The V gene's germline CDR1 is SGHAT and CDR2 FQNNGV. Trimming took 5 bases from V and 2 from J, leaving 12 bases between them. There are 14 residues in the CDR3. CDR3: CASSQADTQETQYF. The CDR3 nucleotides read TGTGCCAGCAGCCAAGCGGACACTCAAGAGACCCAGTACTTC.

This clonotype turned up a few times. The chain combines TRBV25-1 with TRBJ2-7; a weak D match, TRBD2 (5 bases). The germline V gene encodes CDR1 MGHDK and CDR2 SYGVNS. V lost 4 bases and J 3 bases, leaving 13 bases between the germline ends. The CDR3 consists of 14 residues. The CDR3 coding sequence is TGTGCCAGCAGTGCCAGAAATGCGGGCTACGAGCAGTACTTC. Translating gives CASSARNAGYEQYF.

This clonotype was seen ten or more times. The CDR3 DNA is TGCGCCAGCAGCAGGGACAGCCCGGGCACGCAGTATTTT. Translating it yields CASSRDSPGTQYF. The genes are TRBV5-1 and TRBJ2-3; TRBD1 matches at 7 bases. CDR1 is SGHRS, CDR2 YFSETQ, per germline. Trimming at V came to 4 bases and at J to 9 bases, leaving 8 bases not matched to a gene. The CDR3 runs to 13 residues.

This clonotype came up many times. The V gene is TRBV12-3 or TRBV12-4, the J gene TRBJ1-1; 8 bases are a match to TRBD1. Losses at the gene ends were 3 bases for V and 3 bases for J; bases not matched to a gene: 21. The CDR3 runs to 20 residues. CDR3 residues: CASSLLAPSAGGLGDTEAFF. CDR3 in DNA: TGTGCCAGCAGTTTGTTGGCCCCTTCCGCAGGGGGCCTAGGGGACACTGAAGCTTTCTTT.

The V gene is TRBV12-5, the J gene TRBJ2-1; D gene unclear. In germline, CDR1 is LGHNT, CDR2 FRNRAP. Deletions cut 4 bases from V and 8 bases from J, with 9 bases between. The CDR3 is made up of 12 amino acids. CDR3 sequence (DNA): TGTGCTAGTGGTTCCAGCCAGTATGAGCAGTTCTTC. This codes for CASGSSQYEQFF.

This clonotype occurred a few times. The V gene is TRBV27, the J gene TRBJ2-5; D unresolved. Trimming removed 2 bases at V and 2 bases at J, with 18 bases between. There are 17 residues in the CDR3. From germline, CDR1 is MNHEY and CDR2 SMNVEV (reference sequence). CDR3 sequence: CASSLGRGRYKQETQYF. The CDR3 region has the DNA TGTGCCAGCAGTTTAGGAAGAGGACGATATAAACAAGAGACCCAGTACTTC.

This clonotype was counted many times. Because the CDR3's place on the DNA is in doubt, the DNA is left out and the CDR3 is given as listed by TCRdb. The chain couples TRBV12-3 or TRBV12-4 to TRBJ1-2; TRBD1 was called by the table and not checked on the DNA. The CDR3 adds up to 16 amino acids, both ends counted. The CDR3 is CASSFLAGASNYGYTF.

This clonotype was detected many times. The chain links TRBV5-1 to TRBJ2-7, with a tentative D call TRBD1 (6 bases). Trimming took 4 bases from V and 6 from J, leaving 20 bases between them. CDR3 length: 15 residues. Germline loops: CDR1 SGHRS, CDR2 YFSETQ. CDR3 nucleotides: TGCGCCAGCAGCCTAGGACCGGACAGCCTTAGCGAGCAGTACTTC. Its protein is CASSLGPDSLSEQYF.

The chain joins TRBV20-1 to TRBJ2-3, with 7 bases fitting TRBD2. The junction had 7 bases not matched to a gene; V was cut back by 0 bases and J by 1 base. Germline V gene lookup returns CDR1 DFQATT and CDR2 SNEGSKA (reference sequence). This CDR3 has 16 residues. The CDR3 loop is CSARDPQAGGTDTQYF. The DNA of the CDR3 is TGCAGTGCTAGAGATCCTCAGGCGGGGGGCACAGATACGCAGTATTTT.

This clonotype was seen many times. CDR3 loop: CASSFRGAGELFF. The CDR3 DNA is TGTGCCAGCAGCTTCCGGGGGGCCGGGGAGCTGTTTTTT. The chain joins TRBV5-6 to TRBJ2-2; 7 bases are a match to TRBD2. This CDR3 is 13 amino acids long. Germline V gene data show CDR1 as SGHDT and CDR2 as YYEEEE. Unmatched junction bases numbered 1, after V lost 2 bases and J lost 6 bases.

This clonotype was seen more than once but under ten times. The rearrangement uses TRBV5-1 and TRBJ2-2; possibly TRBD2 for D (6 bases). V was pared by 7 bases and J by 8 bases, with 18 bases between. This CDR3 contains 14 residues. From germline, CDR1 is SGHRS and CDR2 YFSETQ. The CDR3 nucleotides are TGCGCCAGCGGAGAGGGACTTGCGGGGGGGGAGCTGTTTTTT. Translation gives CASGEGLAGGELFF.

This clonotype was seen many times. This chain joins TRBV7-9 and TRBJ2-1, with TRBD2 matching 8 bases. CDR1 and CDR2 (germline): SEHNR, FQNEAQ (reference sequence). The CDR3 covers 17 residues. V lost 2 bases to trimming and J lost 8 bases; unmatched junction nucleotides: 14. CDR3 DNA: TGTGCCAGCAGCTTACCCCAGAGGGTAGCGGGGTTCCATGAGCAGTTCTTC. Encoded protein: CASSLPQRVAGFHEQFF.

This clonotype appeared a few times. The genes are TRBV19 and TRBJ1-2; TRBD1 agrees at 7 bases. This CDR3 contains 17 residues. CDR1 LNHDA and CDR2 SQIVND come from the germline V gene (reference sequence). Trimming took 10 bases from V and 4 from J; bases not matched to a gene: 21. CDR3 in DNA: TGTGCCACTGTCGCCCGGACAGGCCCGTATTCCTTCTATGGCTACACCTTC. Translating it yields CATVARTGPYSFYGYTF.